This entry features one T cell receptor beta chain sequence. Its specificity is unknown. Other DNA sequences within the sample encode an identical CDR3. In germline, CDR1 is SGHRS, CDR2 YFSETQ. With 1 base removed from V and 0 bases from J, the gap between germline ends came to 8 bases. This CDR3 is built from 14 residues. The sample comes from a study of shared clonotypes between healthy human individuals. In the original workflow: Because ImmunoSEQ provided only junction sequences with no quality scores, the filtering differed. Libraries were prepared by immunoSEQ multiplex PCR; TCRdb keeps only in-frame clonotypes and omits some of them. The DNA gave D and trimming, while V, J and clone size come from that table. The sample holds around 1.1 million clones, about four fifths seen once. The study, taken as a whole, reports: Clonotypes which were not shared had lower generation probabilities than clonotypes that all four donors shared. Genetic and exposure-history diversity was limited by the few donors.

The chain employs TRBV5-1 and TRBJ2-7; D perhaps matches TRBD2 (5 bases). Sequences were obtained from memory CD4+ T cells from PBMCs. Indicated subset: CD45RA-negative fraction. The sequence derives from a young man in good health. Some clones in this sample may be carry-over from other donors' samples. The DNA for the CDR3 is TGCGCCAGCAGCTTGAGCGGACGCTCCTACGAGCAGTACTTC. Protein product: CASSLSGRSYEQYF.